This T cell receptor (beta chain) appears in the sequencing data of a study of blood T cell repertoires in COVID-19 (TCRdb year 2020). General notes on the study: The collaborator samples originated in the United States, Italy and Spain and spanned the acute and convalescent phases of COVID-19. The material from the prospective study consisted of cDNA or gDNA derived from T cells, B-cell-depleted T cells, or PBMCs. Subjects who had been exposed to COVID-19, were actively infected with it, or had recovered from it provided the deeply sampled blood TCRbeta repertoires that made up the dataset. A freely available public database, intended as a resource for researchers studying the immune response to SARS-CoV-2, is where the repertoires were released. The samples were drawn from two sources: the first 160 participants of the ongoing ImmuneRACE study, and over 1,000 subjects contributed by 6 global collaborators. A de-identified subject ID, COVID-19 status, age in years and sex were almost always included in the sample metadata. Where available, HLA class I and class II types were taken from metadata supplied by the sample provider and were not determined by assay-based typing.

A remark on this clone: It lacks a known antigen. Within one base of it there is no much larger clone, and no base qualities were kept.

Participants in the prospective study were enrolled through a virtual design, were aged roughly 18 to 100 years, and lived in 24 United States geographic areas. In the prospective study, participants were assigned to cohorts based on the clinical history participants reported in a screening survey and a study questionnaire. ImmuneRACE Cohort 3 recovered participants were defined by two consecutive negative NP/OP PCR tests, healthcare professional clearance, or symptom resolution. Each participant in the prospective study had whole blood, serum and a nasopharyngeal or oropharyngeal swab collected by mobile phlebotomists. Participants in the prospective study had the option to provide additional blood draws and questionnaires over an approximately two-month period. Before DNA extraction, prospective study blood samples were shipped either frozen or at room temperature. TCRbeta CDR3 regions were amplified from genomic DNA using the immunoSEQ Assay, a bias-controlled multiplex PCR. On the study's bioinformatics: Within the assay, amplification of reference gene primers was used to estimate how many nucleated cells each sample contained. To quantify the absolute abundance of each unique TCRbeta CDR3 rearrangement, sequence reads were collapsed and filtered. Productive Simpson clonality was computed per sample as the square root of Simpson's diversity index over productive rearrangements. In its TCRdb copy, this immuneACCESS table keeps in-frame sequences only and misses some clones. Where compared with another copy, unresolved V genes explain less than half of these, and the others have no known cause. V and J calls and clone size are those listed in that table; D and trimming were worked out from the DNA. For this sample the table gives a few hundred thousand clones, of which roughly 87% were detected only once. About 6% of the sample is in the top ten clones.

Looking up the germline V gene yields CDR1 MDHEN and CDR2 SYDVKM. Taken from cysteine to phenylalanine, the CDR3 has 15 residues. Of the read, only the CDR3 DNA is kept; its 45 bases are in frame from base 1. V ends up 6 bases short and J 6 bases short, with an unmatched junction base count of 8. Broader findings and caveats from the paper: The quantity of clinical and demographic metadata differed by source and by participant and was supplied without curation.

The rearrangement combines TRBV28 with TRBJ2-2; 9 bases in the middle match TRBD1. What was sequenced was PBMCs or T cells enriched from blood (not recorded which). The sequence came from a woman in her 40s who had recovered from COVID-19. The nucleotide sequence reads as follows: TGTGCCAGCAGACCGGGACAGGGAGGCCCCGGGGAGCTGTTTTTT. Translated, this gives CASRPGQGGPGELFF.